The present T cell receptor beta chain was sequenced within a study of neurological immune-mediated disorders. One entry per CDR3 protein results from TCRdb running MiXCR on the 5' RACE reads. The sample lists approximately 38,000 distinct CDR3 sequences; 11% were seen once. Each sorted-subset library came from 800,000 to 1,000,000 CD4+ or CD8+ T cells. The CDR3 length is 12 residues. The V end was cut by 5 bases, the J end by 6 bases, with 11 bases between. The germline CDR1 and CDR2 sequences are SEHNR and FQNEAQ (reference sequence). The chain uses TRBV7-9 and TRBJ2-7, with D perhaps TRBD1 (5 bases). This clonotype was obtained from a young woman with HTLV-1-associated myelopathy (HAM/TSP). Sequences were obtained from CD4+ T cells from blood. CDR3 coding DNA: TGTGCCAGCAGCAACGAACAGGCCGAGCAGTACTTC. Amino acids: CASSNEQAEQYF.